These T cell receptor beta chains were read from a single sample in a study of post-analysis software for immune sequencing data. From the PCR reads, TCRdb called clonotypes with MiXCR, one entry per CDR3 protein. This sample has about 430,000 distinct CDR3 sequences, with about 40% found just once. Sequences were obtained from blood. All receptors come from a girl aged 2 to 9 with multiple sclerosis. Each CDR3 is given with its conserved first and last residue. D genes are given only for firm matches. Rows may omit the clone size; those that give it use once, few, many or a size class.

few TRBD1 TRBJ2-5 TRBV4-1 TGCGCCAGCAGCCAAGGAATTGGGACAGGGCTTGTGAAGACCCAGTACTTC CASSQGIGTGLVKTQYF
- TRBD2 TRBJ2-1 TRBV5-5 TGTGCCAGCAGCCTCTTAGTACGCGGGAGGGAAGAGAAAGGGAATGAGCAGTTCTTC CASSLLVRGREEKGNEQFF
- - TRBJ2-7 TRBV29-1 TGCAGCGTTGAGGCAGGCGTTTCCTACGAGCAGTACTTC CSVEAGVSYEQYF
few TRBD1 TRBJ2-7 TRBV20-1 TGCAGTGCTAGAGAGGTCCAGGGGGCATCCTACGAGCAGTACTTC CSAREVQGASYEQYF
- - TRBJ2-1 TRBV29-1 TGCAGCGTTGATCGGGGGTCGCGCTACAATGAGCAGTTCTTC CSVDRGSRYNEQFF
- - TRBJ2-1 TRBV2 TGTGCCAGCAGAGTACACCAATATGGAGGGGCCTACAATGAGCAGTTCTTC CASRVHQYGGAYNEQFF
- - TRBJ1-2 TRBV5-6 TGTGCCAGCAGCTTGGGGGCGGGGCTGAGCTATGGCTACACCTTC CASSLGAGLSYGYTF
- TRBD1 TRBJ1-2 TRBV20-1 TGCAGTGCTAGTGGGGACAGGGGAATCACTAACTATGGCTACACCTTC CSASGDRGITNYGYTF
- - TRBJ1-2 TRBV28 TGTGCCAGCAGTTCTCTCGATAACTATGGCTACACCTTC CASSSLDNYGYTF
- - TRBJ1-1 TRBV2 TGTGCCAGCAGCCCCCCCAGGGGAGAGCCTGAAGCTTTCTTT CASSPPRGEPEAFF
few TRBD1 TRBJ2-7 TRBV20-1 TGCAGTGCCGGGACAGGGGCCTTCCTCTCCTACGAGCAGTACTTC CSAGTGAFLSYEQYF
- TRBD1 TRBJ2-7 TRBV29-1 TGCAGCGTTAGCCCCCCCGGACAGGGACAGTACTTC CSVSPPGQGQYF
- - TRBJ2-5 TRBV28 TGTGCCAGCAGACTACCGGCGTCCCGGGCCCAGTACTTC CASRLPASRAQYF
- TRBD1 TRBJ1-6 TRBV28 TGTGCCAGCAGTTCAGGACAGGGTGGGTCCTATAATTCACCCCTCCACTTT CASSSGQGGSYNSPLHF
few - TRBJ1-1 TRBV29-1 TGCAGCGTCGATCGGGGGGTGAATGCTTTCTTT CSVDRGVNAFF
few - TRBJ2-1 TRBV6-2/TRBV6-3 TGTGCCAGCAGTTGGGTACAGGGTTACAATGAGCAGTTCTTC CASSWVQGYNEQFF
few - TRBJ1-2 TRBV29-1 TGCAGCGTTGAAGATCTTAGGACAGCCTATGGCTACACCTTC CSVEDLRTAYGYTF
- - TRBJ2-7 TRBV25-1 TGTGCCAGCAGTAAATCCGGGGCACCGCACGAGCAGTACTTC CASSKSGAPHEQYF
- - TRBJ1-1 TRBV7-9 TGTGCCAGCAGCTCCAGGGAATCGGGTACTGAAGCTTTCTTT CASSSRESGTEAFF
- - TRBJ2-7 TRBV4-3 TGCGCCAGCAGCCCCTCGGGCGGGACAGACTACGAGCAGTACTTC CASSPSGGTDYEQYF
- TRBD2 TRBJ2-3 TRBV3-1 TGTGCCAGCAGCCAAGAATGGGGGGGGAGTGCCACAGCAGATACGCAGTATTTT CASSQEWGGSATADTQYF
few TRBD1 TRBJ2-7 TRBV10-3 TGTGCCATGACAGGGACAGGCGGCGAGCAGTACTTC CAMTGTGGEQYF
few TRBD2 TRBJ2-7 TRBV6-1 TGTGCCAGCAGGGGGCCGGGGGGGAAGAGCTCCTACGAGCAGTACTTC CASRGPGGKSSYEQYF
few TRBD2 TRBJ2-1 TRBV9 TGTGCCAGCAGCGTAGAGGTTAGCGGGAGATTAAATGAGCAGTTCTTC CASSVEVSGRLNEQFF
once - TRBJ2-5 TRBV30 TGTGCCTGGAGTGCACCAGGGGGGGAGCAGTACTTC CAWSAPGGEQYF
few - TRBJ1-2 TRBV4-1 TGCGCCAGCAGCCAAGTATCACCCGATGGCTACACCTTC CASSQVSPDGYTF
- - TRBJ2-3 TRBV5-6 TGTGCCAGCAGCTTACAGGCAGACCGCACAGATACGCAGTATTTT CASSLQADRTDTQYF
- TRBD1 TRBJ1-5 TRBV12-3/TRBV12-4 TGTGCCAGCAGCCCCGGACAGGGGGCCTTCGGAAATCAGCCCCAGCATTTT CASSPGQGAFGNQPQHF
- - TRBJ2-2 TRBV7-3 TGTGCCAGCAGCTTAGCCTTTACAGGGAACACCGGGGAGCTGTTTTTT CASSLAFTGNTGELFF
- - TRBJ2-5 TRBV12-5 TGTGCTAGTGGTTTGTATGTGGGTGGGAGTGAGCAGTACTTC CASGLYVGGSEQYF
few - TRBJ2-7 TRBV29-1 TGCAGCGTTGGAGGGCTCGGTACCTACGAGCAGTACTTC CSVGGLGTYEQYF
few TRBD2 TRBJ2-1 TRBV9 TGTGCCAGCAGCGTAGCTTGGACTAGCGGGTACAATGAGCAGTTCTTC CASSVAWTSGYNEQFF
- - TRBJ2-3 TRBV20-1 TGCAGTGCTAGGCCCGCCGGACACACAGATACGCAGTATTTT CSARPAGHTDTQYF
once TRBD2 TRBJ2-5 TRBV5-1 TGCGCCAGCAGCCCGGGGCGGGGGTTACTCCAAGAGACCCAGTACTTC CASSPGRGLLQETQYF
- TRBD2 TRBJ2-5 TRBV9 TGTGCCAGCAGCCATAGAGGGACTAGCGGGGGGCTTGAAGAGACCCAGTACTTC CASSHRGTSGGLEETQYF
few TRBD1 TRBJ1-6 TRBV15 TGTGCCACCAGCGCGCAGGGGGCTTGGTCACCCCTCCACTTT CATSAQGAWSPLHF
- - TRBJ2-5 TRBV12-3/TRBV12-4 TGTGCCAGCGGGGTGACAGGAGCCCAAGAGACCCAGTACTTC CASGVTGAQETQYF
- - TRBJ2-7 TRBV20-1 TGCAGTGCTACGGCTTACAGTCAGACCTACGAGCAGTACTTC CSATAYSQTYEQYF
few - TRBJ1-2 TRBV20-1 TGCAGTGCTATCCCCCCATCCCCGTATGGCTACACCTTC CSAIPPSPYGYTF
- TRBD1 TRBJ1-2 TRBV18 TGTGCCAGCTCACTCCACAGGGGTCTCGGGACTAACTATGGCTACACCTTC CASSLHRGLGTNYGYTF
- - TRBJ1-5 TRBV6-5 TGTGCCAGCAGTCCGACATCGACCTCTCCGCCCCAGCATTTT CASSPTSTSPPQHF
- - TRBJ2-5 TRBV29-1 TGCAGCGTCCGAATCTTGGAGACCCAGTACTTC CSVRILETQYF
few TRBD2 TRBJ2-7 TRBV28 TGTGCCAGCAGTTTCTGGACTAGCGGGAGTCCCTACGAGCAGTACTTC CASSFWTSGSPYEQYF